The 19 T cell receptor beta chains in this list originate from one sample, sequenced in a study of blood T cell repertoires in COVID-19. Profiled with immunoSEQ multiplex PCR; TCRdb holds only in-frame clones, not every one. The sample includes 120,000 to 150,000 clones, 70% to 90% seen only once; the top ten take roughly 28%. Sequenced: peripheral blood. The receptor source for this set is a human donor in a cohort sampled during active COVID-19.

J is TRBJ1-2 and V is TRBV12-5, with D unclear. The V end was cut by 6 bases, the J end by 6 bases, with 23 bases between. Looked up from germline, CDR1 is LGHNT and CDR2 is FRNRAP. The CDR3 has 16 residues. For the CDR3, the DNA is TGTGCTAGTGGCCCCTTTGGCTCATCACACCACCATGGCTACACCTTC. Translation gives CASGPFGSSHHHGYTF. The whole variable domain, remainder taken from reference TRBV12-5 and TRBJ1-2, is DARVTQTPRHKVTEMGQEVTMRCQPILGHNTVFWYRQTMMQGLELLAYFRNRAPLDDSGMPKDRFSAEMPDATLATLKIQPSEPRDSAVYFCASGPFGSSHHHGYTFGSGTRLTVV.

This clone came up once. The CDR3 loop is CSASYSNQPQHF. CDR3 bases: TGCAGTGCTAGTTATAGCAATCAGCCCCAGCATTTT. The chain links TRBV20-1 to TRBJ1-5; D is unresolved. CDR3 length equals 12 residues. Trimming cost V 3 bases and J 0 bases, with 3 bases left between them. Germline values: CDR1 DFQATT, CDR2 SNEGSKA (reference sequence).

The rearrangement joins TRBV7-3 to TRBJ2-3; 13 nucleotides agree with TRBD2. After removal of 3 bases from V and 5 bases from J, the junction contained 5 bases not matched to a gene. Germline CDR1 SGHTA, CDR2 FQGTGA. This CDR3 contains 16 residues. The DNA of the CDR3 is TGTGCCAGCAGCTTTACTAGCGGGGGGGCCGGAGATACGCAGTATTTT. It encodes CASSFTSGGAGDTQYF. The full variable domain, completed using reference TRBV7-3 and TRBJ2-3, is GAGVSQTPSNKVTEKGKYVELRCDPISGHTALYWYRQSLGQGPEFLIYFQGTGAADDSGLPNDRFFAVRPEGSVSTLKIQRTERGDSAVYLCASSFTSGGAGDTQYFGPGTRLTVL.

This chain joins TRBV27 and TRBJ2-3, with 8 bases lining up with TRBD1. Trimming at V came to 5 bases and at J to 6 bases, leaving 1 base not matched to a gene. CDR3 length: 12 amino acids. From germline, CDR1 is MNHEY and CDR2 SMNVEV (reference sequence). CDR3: CASSRQGDTQYF. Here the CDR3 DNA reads TGTGCCAGCAGTAGACAGGGGGATACGCAGTATTTT.

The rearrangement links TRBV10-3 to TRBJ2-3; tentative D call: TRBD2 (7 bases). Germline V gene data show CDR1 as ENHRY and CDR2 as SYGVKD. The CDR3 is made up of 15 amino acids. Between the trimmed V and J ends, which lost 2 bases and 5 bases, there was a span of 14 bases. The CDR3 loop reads CAISERAGAGDTQYF. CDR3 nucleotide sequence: TGTGCCATCAGTGAGAGGGCGGGGGCTGGAGATACGCAGTATTTT.

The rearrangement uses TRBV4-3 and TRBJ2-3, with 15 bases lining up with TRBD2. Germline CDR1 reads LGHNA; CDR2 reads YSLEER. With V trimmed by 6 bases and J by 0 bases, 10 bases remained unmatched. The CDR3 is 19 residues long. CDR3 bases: TGCGCCAGCAGTCACGGACTAGCGGGGGGGCCTGGGAGCACAGATACGCAGTATTTT. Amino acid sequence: CASSHGLAGGPGSTDTQYF.

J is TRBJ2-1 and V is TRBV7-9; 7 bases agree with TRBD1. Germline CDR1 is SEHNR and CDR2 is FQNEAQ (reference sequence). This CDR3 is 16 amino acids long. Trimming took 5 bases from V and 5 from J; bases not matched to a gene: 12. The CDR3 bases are TGTGCCAGCAGCCGGCCAATAGGGGGCGCGAACAATGAGCAGTTCTTC. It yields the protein CASSRPIGGANNEQFF.

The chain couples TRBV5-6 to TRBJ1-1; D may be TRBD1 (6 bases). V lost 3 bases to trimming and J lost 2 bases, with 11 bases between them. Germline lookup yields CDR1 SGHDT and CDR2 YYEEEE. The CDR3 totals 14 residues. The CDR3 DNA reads TGTGCCAGCAGCTCCCTGGACAGTAACACTGAAGCTTTCTTT. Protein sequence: CASSSLDSNTEAFF. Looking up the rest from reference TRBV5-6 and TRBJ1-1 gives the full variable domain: DAGVTQSPTHLIKTRGQQVTLRCSPKSGHDTVSWYQQALGQGPQFIFQYYEEEERQRGNFPDRFSGHQFPNYSSELNVNALLLGDSALYLCASSSLDSNTEAFFGQGTRLTVV.

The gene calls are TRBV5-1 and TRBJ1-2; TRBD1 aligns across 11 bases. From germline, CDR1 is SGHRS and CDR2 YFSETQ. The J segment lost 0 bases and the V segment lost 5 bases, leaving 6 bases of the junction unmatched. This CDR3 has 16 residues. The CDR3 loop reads CASRGTGGIANYGYTF. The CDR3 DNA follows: TGCGCCAGCAGGGGGACAGGGGGGATAGCTAACTATGGCTACACCTTC. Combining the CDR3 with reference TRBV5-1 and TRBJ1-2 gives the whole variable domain KAGVTQTPRYLIKTRGQQVTLSCSPISGHRSVSWYQQTPGQGLQFLFEYFSETQRNKGNFPGRFSGRQFSNSRSEMNVSTLELGDSALYLCASRGTGGIANYGYTFGSGTRLTVV.

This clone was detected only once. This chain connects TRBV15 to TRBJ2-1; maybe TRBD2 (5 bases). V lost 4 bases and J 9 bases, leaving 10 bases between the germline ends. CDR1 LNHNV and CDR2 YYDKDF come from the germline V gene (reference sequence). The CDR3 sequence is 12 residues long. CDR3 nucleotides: TGTGCCACCAGCAAAGACGGGGTTGAGCAGTTCTTC. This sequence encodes CATSKDGVEQFF.

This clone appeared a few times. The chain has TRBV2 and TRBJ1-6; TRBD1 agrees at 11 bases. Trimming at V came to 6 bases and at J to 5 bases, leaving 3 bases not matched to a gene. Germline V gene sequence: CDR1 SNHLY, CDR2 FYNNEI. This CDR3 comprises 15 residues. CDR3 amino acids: CASSVDRGHNSPLHF. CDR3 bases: TGTGCCAGCAGCGTGGACAGGGGGCATAATTCACCCCTCCACTTT.

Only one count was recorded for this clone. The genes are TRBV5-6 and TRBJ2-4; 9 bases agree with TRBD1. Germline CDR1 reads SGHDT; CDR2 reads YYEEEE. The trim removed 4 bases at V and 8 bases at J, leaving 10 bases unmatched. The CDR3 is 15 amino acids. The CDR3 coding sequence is TGTGCCAGCAGCCAGACCGGGACAGGGTCAGACATTCAGTACTTC. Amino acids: CASSQTGTGSDIQYF.

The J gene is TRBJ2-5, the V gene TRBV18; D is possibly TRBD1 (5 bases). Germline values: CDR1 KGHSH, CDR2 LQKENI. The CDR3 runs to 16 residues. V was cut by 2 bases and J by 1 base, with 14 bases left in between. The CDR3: CASSPGSTGIQETQYF. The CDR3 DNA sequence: TGTGCCAGCTCACCAGGCTCAACAGGTATCCAAGAGACCCAGTACTTC.

In DNA, the CDR3 is TGCGCCAGCAGCCATAGACAGGGCTCTGAAGCTTTCTTT. It yields the protein CASSHRQGSEAFF. The chain is built from TRBV4-3 and TRBJ1-1, with 7 bases matching TRBD1. This CDR3 has 13 residues. The trim removed 3 bases at V and 6 bases at J, leaving 4 bases unmatched. The V gene's germline CDR1 is LGHNA and CDR2 YSLEER.

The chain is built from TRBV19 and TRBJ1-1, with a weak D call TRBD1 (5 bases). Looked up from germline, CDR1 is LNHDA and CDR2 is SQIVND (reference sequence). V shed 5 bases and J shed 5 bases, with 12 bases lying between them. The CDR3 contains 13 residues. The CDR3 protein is CASSAGGGTEAFF. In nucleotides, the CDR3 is TGTGCCAGTAGTGCTGGGGGAGGGACTGAAGCTTTCTTT.

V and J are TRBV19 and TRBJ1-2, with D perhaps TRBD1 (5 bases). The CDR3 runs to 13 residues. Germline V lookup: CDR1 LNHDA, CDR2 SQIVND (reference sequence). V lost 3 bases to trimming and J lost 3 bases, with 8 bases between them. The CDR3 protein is CASSIDRDYGYTF. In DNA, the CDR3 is TGTGCCAGTAGTATCGACAGAGACTATGGCTACACCTTC.

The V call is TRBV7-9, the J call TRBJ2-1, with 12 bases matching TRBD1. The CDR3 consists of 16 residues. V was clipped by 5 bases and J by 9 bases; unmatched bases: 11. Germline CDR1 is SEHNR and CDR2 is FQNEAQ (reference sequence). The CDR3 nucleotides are TGTGCCAGCAGCCATAGTGGGACAGGGGGCAAGGGTGAGCAGTTCTTC. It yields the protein CASSHSGTGGKGEQFF.

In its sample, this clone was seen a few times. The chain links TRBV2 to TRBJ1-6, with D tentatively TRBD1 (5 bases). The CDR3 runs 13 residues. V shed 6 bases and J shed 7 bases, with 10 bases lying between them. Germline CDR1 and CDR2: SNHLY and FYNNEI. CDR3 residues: CASRSGGNSPLHF. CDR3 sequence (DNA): TGTGCCAGCAGGAGCGGGGGGAATTCACCCCTCCACTTT.

The CDR3 region has the DNA TGTGCCAGCAGCGTAGGGGAGGGAGTCCACACTGAAGCTTTCTTT. It specifies CASSVGEGVHTEAFF. This chain connects TRBV9 to TRBJ1-1; unclear D gene. The CDR3 has 15 residues. CDR1 and CDR2 (germline): SGDLS, YYNGEE. Trimming cost V 0 bases and J 3 bases, with 12 bases left between them. Combining the CDR3 with reference TRBV9 and TRBJ1-1 gives the whole variable domain DSGVTQTPKHLITATGQRVTLRCSPRSGDLSVYWYQQSLDQGLQFLIQYYNGEERAKGNILERFSAQQFPDLHSELNLSSLELGDSALYFCASSVGEGVHTEAFFGQGTRLTVV.